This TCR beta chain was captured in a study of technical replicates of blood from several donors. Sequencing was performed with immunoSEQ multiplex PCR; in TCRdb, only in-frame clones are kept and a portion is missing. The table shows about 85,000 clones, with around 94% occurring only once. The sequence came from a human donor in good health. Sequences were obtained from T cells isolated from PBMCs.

As DNA, the CDR3 is TGTGCCAGCAGCTTGGGAGCGACAGGGCTCGAGCAGTACTTC. Translation: CASSLGATGLEQYF. The chain couples TRBV5-6 to TRBJ2-7, with 7 bases matching TRBD1. The CDR3 loop spans 14 amino acids. The V gene's germline CDR1 is SGHDT and CDR2 YYEEEE. J was trimmed by 6 bases and V by 0 bases; bases with no gene match: 6.